A single sample gave rise to the 15 T cell receptor beta chains below, sequenced in a study of blood T cell repertoires in COVID-19. Assay: immunoSEQ multiplex PCR; the TCRdb copy retains only in-frame clones and omits some. The sample yields 150,000 to 200,000 clones, 70% to 90% seen once. Sequenced material: PBMCs or T cells enriched from blood (not recorded which). The origin of the receptors is a woman aged 18-29 years who had recovered from COVID-19.

The chain couples TRBV5-5 to TRBJ2-1; 14 nucleotides match TRBD2. The CDR3 extends over 16 amino acids. Trimming at V came to 4 bases and at J to 8 bases, leaving 8 bases not matched to a gene. Germline CDR1 and CDR2: SGHKS and YYEKEE (reference sequence). The CDR3 DNA sequence: TGTGCCAGCAGCGCGGGACTAGCGGGAGTGATCTATGAGCAGTTCTTC. Translating gives CASSAGLAGVIYEQFF.

The chain combines TRBV7-9 with TRBJ1-2; no clear D. In germline, CDR1 is SEHNR, CDR2 FQNEAQ (reference sequence). This CDR3 is built from 16 residues. V lost 2 bases and J lost 2, with 15 bases in between. CDR3 loop: CASSLRSAADNYGYTF. In nucleotides, the CDR3 is TGTGCCAGCAGCTTAAGGTCGGCGGCAGACAACTATGGCTACACCTTC.

This rearrangement joins TRBV28 to TRBJ2-3; D ambiguous. The germline V and J ends were trimmed by 3 bases and 0 bases, with 10 bases remaining between them. The CDR3 is 15 amino acids. Germline CDR1 and CDR2: MDHEN and SYDVKM. The CDR3 region is CASSLPGASTDTQYF. The CDR3 DNA reads as TGTGCCAGCAGTTTGCCAGGTGCTAGCACAGATACGCAGTATTTT.

The chain carries TRBV5-1 and TRBJ2-5, with D possibly being TRBD1 (6 bases). The CDR3 covers 15 residues. In germline, CDR1 is SGHRS, CDR2 YFSETQ. V lost 0 bases, J lost 5 bases, and 14 bases lay in between. The CDR3: CASSLASGAGETQYF. DNA for the CDR3: TGCGCCAGCAGCTTGGCCTCAGGGGCTGGGGAGACCCAGTACTTC.

This clone was observed a single time. The chain combines TRBV6-5 with TRBJ1-5; 9 nucleotides match TRBD1. This CDR3 has 15 residues. Trimming took 7 bases from V and 4 from J; bases not matched to a gene: 8. The germline gives CDR1 MNHEY, CDR2 SVGAGI. The chain's CDR3 is CASTPGTGRNQPQHF. In DNA, the CDR3 is TGTGCCAGCACACCCGGGACAGGGCGTAATCAGCCCCAGCATTTT.

V gene TRBV5-1 combines with J gene TRBJ2-2, with 13 bases identical to TRBD2. The J segment lost 8 bases and the V segment lost 0 bases, leaving 10 bases of the junction unmatched. The CDR3 length is 18 residues. Looked up from germline, CDR1 is SGHRS and CDR2 is YFSETQ. The CDR3, as DNA: TGCGCCAGCAGCTTGGACGTTGGGACTAGCGGGACCGCAGGGGAGCTGTTTTTT. Translated, it gives CASSLDVGTSGTAGELFF. The entire variable domain, with the rest obtained from reference TRBV5-1 and TRBJ2-2, is as follows: KAGVTQTPRYLIKTRGQQVTLSCSPISGHRSVSWYQQTPGQGLQFLFEYFSETQRNKGNFPGRFSGRQFSNSRSEMNVSTLELGDSALYLCASSLDVGTSGTAGELFFGEGSRLTVL.

This clone was observed a single time. The rearrangement links TRBV4-2 to TRBJ2-3, with D unclear. The CDR3 consists of 15 residues. The germline gives CDR1 LGHNA, CDR2 YNFKEQ. Trimming removed 1 base at V and 3 bases at J, with 11 bases between. The CDR3 reads CASSQVPITTDTQYF. In nucleotides, the CDR3 is TGTGCCAGCAGCCAAGTCCCGATAACTACAGATACGCAGTATTTT.

In its sample, this clone was seen once. This rearrangement joins TRBV9 to TRBJ2-7; 9 bases are shared with TRBD2. The CDR3 has 15 amino acids. Trimming took 0 bases from V and 0 from J; bases not matched to a gene: 1. In germline, CDR1 is SGDLS, CDR2 YYNGEE. The CDR3 bases are TGTGCCAGCAGCGTAGGTAGCGGGAGCTCCTACGAGCAGTACTTC. Residues: CASSVGSGSSYEQYF.

This chain connects TRBV14 to TRBJ2-5, with D perhaps TRBD1 (5 bases). V dropped 1 base and J dropped 1 base, with 13 bases sitting between them. Germline V gene data show CDR1 as SGHDN and CDR2 as FVKESK. The CDR3 covers 16 residues. CDR3 nucleotides: TGTGCCAGCAGCCAAGGGGCAGGGTGGCGCCAAGAGACCCAGTACTTC. It codes for CASSQGAGWRQETQYF.

The chain employs TRBV7-2 and TRBJ2-5; perhaps TRBD2 as D (6 bases). The CDR3 contains 14 residues. Germline CDR1 is SGHTA and CDR2 is FQGNSA. Trimming left V 1 base short and J 5 bases short, with 11 bases between. CDR3 coding DNA: TGTGCCAGCAGCTTAGATGCGGGGCGGGAGACCCAGTACTTC. Its translation is CASSLDAGRETQYF.

V is TRBV28 and J is TRBJ1-1, with TRBD1 matching 8 bases. Germline assignment: CDR1 MDHEN and CDR2 SYDVKM. With 6 bases clipped from V and 1 base from J, the junction kept 7 bases outside the gene matches. The CDR3 is 15 residues long. This chain's CDR3 is CASSTYRGENTEAFF. The CDR3 DNA is TGTGCCAGCAGCACCTACAGGGGGGAGAACACTGAAGCTTTCTTT.

The V call is TRBV3-1 (or the pseudogene TRBV3-2), the J call TRBJ1-1; D is possibly TRBD1 (6 bases). Germline-derived CDR1 and CDR2 are LGHDT and YNNKEL (reference sequence). Trimming took off 4 bases at V and 3 bases at J, with 12 bases between the two ends. The CDR3 has 14 amino acids. CDR3 amino acids: CASSRGGGDTEAFF. The CDR3 coding sequence is TGTGCCAGCAGCCGGGGTGGGGGCGACACTGAAGCTTTCTTT.

This clone was seen a single time. The chain uses TRBV4-1 and TRBJ2-7, with TRBD1 identical over 7 bases. The CDR3 is made up of 15 amino acids. CDR1 is MGHRA, CDR2 YSYEKL, per germline. Trimming took 4 bases from V and 0 from J; bases not matched to a gene: 6. This CDR3 reads CASSLGTASSYEQYF. The CDR3 nucleotides read TGCGCCAGCAGCCTCGGGACAGCCAGCTCCTACGAGCAGTACTTC.

The gene calls are TRBV18 and TRBJ1-5; 9 positions agree with TRBD1. The CDR3 consists of 16 residues. Trimming at V came to 4 bases and at J to 1 base, leaving 5 bases not matched to a gene. Germline V gene lookup returns CDR1 KGHSH and CDR2 LQKENI. The CDR3 DNA follows: TGTGCCAGCTCACTGGGACAGGGACGAAGCAATCAGCCCCAGCATTTT. Amino acid sequence: CASSLGQGRSNQPQHF.

The V and J genes are TRBV27 and TRBJ2-7; no definite D call. The CDR3 is made up of 13 amino acids. The V end was cut by 2 bases, the J end by 6 bases, with 11 bases between. Germline V CDR1 and CDR2: MNHEY, SMNVEV (reference sequence). The CDR3 loop is CASSLGQVTEQYF. CDR3 nucleotides: TGTGCCAGCAGTTTAGGGCAGGTCACCGAGCAGTACTTC.